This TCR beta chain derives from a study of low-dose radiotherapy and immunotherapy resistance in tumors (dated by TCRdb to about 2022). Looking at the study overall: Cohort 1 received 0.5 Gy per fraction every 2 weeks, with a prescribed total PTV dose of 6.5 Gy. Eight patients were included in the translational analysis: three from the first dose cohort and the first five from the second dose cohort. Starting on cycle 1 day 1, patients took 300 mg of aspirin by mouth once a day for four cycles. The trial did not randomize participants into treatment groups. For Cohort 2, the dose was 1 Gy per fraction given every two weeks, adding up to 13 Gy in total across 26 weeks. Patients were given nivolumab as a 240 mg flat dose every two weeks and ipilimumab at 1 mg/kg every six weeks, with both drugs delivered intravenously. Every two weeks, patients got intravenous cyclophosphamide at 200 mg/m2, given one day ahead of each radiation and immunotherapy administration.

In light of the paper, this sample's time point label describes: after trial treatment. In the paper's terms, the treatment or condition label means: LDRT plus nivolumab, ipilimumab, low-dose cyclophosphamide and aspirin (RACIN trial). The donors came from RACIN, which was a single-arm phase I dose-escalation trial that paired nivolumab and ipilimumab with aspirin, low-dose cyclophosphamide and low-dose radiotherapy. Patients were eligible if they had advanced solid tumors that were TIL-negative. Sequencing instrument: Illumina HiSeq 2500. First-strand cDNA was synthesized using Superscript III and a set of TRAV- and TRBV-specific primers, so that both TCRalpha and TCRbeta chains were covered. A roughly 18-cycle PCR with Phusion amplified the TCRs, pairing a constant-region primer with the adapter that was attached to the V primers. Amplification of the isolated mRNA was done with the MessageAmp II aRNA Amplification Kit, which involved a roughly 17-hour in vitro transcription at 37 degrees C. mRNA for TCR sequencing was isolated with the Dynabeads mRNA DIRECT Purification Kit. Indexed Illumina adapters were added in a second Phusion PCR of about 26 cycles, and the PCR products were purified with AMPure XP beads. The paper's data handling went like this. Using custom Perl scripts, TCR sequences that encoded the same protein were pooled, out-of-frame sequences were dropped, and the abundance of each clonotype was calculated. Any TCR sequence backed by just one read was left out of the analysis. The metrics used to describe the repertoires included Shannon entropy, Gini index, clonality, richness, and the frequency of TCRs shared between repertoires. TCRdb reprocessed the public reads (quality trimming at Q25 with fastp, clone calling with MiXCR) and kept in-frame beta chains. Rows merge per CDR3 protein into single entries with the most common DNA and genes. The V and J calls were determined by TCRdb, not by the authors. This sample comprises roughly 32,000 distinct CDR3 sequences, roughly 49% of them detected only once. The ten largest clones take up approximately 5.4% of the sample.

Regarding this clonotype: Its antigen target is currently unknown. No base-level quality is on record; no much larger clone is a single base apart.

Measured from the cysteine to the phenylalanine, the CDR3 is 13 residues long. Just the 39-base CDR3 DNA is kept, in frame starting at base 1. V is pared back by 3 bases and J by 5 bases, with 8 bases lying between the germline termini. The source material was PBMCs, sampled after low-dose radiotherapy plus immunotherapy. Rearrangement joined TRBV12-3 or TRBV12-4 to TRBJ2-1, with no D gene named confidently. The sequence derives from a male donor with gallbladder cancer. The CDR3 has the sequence CASSLDRDNEQFF. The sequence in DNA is TGTGCCAGCAGTTTGGATCGGGACAATGAGCAGTTCTTC.